These T cell receptor beta chains were read from a single sample in a study of blood T cell repertoires in COVID-19. Data came from immunoSEQ multiplex PCR; TCRdb stores just in-frame clones and leaves some out. The table records about 44,000 clones, roughly 87% of them present only once. The specimen was peripheral blood. The receptors derive from a woman aged 80 or over in a cohort sampled during active or convalescent COVID-19. The CDR3 runs from the conserved cysteine through the conserved F or W. A D gene is named only where the DNA matches it firmly. Clone size is shown for a subset of rows, as once, few, many or a class of expanded clone.

v_call	j_call	clone_size	d_call	cdr3_nt	cdr3_aa
TRBV4-3	TRBJ2-1	NA	NA	TGCGCCAGCAGCCAAAGTCCAGGGGTAGACAATGAGCAGTTCTTC	CASSQSPGVDNEQFF
TRBV4-2	TRBJ1-4	NA	NA	TGTGCCAGCAGCCATGGGAAGGGGTATGAAAAACTGTTTTTT	CASSHGKGYEKLFF
TRBV7-2	TRBJ2-2	NA	NA	TGTGCCAGCAGACCGCCGGGACACAAGTCCGGGGAGCTGTTTTTT	CASRPPGHKSGELFF
TRBV27	TRBJ2-7	few	NA	TGTGCCAGCAGGGAGGGACAGTTTTACGAGCAGTACTTC	CASREGQFYEQYF
TRBV9	TRBJ1-3	NA	TRBD1	TGTGCCAGCAGCGCCCCCAAGACAGGGCAAGGAAACACCATATATTTT	CASSAPKTGQGNTIYF
TRBV13	TRBJ2-5	NA	TRBD1	TGTGCCAGCAGCTTAGGGGACAGGGGCCAAGAGACCCAGTACTTC	CASSLGDRGQETQYF
TRBV3-1/TRBV3-2	TRBJ2-7	NA	TRBD2	TGTGCCAGCAGCCGCCGCCGGACAGCGGGAGACGAGCAGTACTTC	CASSRRRTAGDEQYF
TRBV24-1	TRBJ1-5	NA	TRBD1	TGTGCCACCAGTGATTGGACAGGGGATGATCAGCCCCAGCATTTT	CATSDWTGDDQPQHF
TRBV4-2	TRBJ2-5	few	NA	TGTGCCAGCAGCCAAGTAGGAACTATCAGGGACCAGTACTTC	CASSQVGTIRDQYF
TRBV5-1	TRBJ2-7	NA	TRBD2	TGCGCCAGCAGCCCTTTCAGCGGGAGTTACGAGCAGTACTTC	CASSPFSGSYEQYF
TRBV7-9	TRBJ1-3	NA	TRBD1	TGTGCCAGCAGCTTAGCGCAGGGGGGTTCAGGAAACACCATATATTTT	CASSLAQGGSGNTIYF
TRBV6-2/TRBV6-3	TRBJ2-5	NA	TRBD1	TGTGCCAGCAGCCGGGGACAGAATTCGGAGACCCAGTACTTC	CASSRGQNSETQYF
TRBV4-2	TRBJ2-3	once	TRBD2	TGTGCCAGCAGCCAAGTGGGGGGGAGCACAGATACGCAGTATTTT	CASSQVGGSTDTQYF
TRBV9	TRBJ2-5	NA	NA	TGTGCCAGCAGCGTAGGGCAGGGGCAAGAGACCCAGTACTTC	CASSVGQGQETQYF
TRBV3-1/TRBV3-2	TRBJ2-3	NA	TRBD2	TGTGCCAGCAGCCAAGTACTAGCGGGGGGCTTCACAGATACGCAGTATTTT	CASSQVLAGGFTDTQYF
TRBV11-2	TRBJ1-2	NA	NA	TGTGCCAGCAGCTTAGTAGGAGGGTGGAACTATGGCTACACCTTC	CASSLVGGWNYGYTF
TRBV27	TRBJ1-2	NA	NA	TGTGCCAGCCGCTTAGGGGCCCATGGCTACACCTTC	CASRLGAHGYTF
TRBV11-2	TRBJ1-1	NA	NA	TGTGCCAGCAGCCCACAGGTCCAGAACACTGAAGCTTTCTTT	CASSPQVQNTEAFF
TRBV20-1	TRBJ2-5	once	NA	TGCAGTGCTAGTCCTGTCCTCTCTCAAGAGACCCAGTACTTC	CSASPVLSQETQYF
TRBV7-2	TRBJ1-4	NA	NA	TGTGCCAGCAGCCGCAGCTCGGGACACTATGAAAAACTGTTTTTT	CASSRSSGHYEKLFF
TRBV28	TRBJ2-1	NA	TRBD2	TGTGCCAGCAGTGCAACGGGACTAGCTGTCAATGAGCAGTTCTTC	CASSATGLAVNEQFF
TRBV30	TRBJ1-1	few	TRBD1	TGTGCCTGGAGGCCGGACAGGGAGAACACTGAAGCTTTCTTT	CAWRPDRENTEAFF
TRBV5-1	TRBJ1-1	NA	NA	TGCGCCAGCAGCCTTCAGGGGAACACTGAAGCTTTCTTT	CASSLQGNTEAFF
TRBV3-1/TRBV3-2	TRBJ2-4	NA	TRBD2	TGTGCCAGCAGCCCGGCGGGGGAACAAAACATTCAGTACTTC	CASSPAGEQNIQYF
TRBV5-1	TRBJ2-5	NA	NA	TGCGCCAGCAGCTTTCAGGGGCCCCAAGAGACCCAGTACTTC	CASSFQGPQETQYF
TRBV6-1	TRBJ2-5	NA	TRBD2	TGTGCCAGCAGTGAAGCAAGCGGGAGTAGTGAGACCCAGTACTTC	CASSEASGSSETQYF
TRBV6-1	TRBJ2-7	once	NA	TGTGCCAGCAGTGAATCCCAAATCTACGAGCAGTACTTC	CASSESQIYEQYF
TRBV5-6	TRBJ2-7	NA	NA	TGTGCCAGCAGCTTGTACAACGAGCAGTACTTC	CASSLYNEQYF
TRBV6-6	TRBJ1-6	NA	NA	TGTGCCAGCAGTTACGGAGGGAGTACTAATTCACCCCTCCACTTT	CASSYGGSTNSPLHF
TRBV11-3	TRBJ1-2	NA	NA	TGTGCCAGCAGCTCGTCCGGGGTAGGCTACACCTTC	CASSSSGVGYTF
TRBV9	TRBJ2-7	NA	NA	TGTGCCAGCAGCTTCCTTCCCAGGGGTTACGAGCAGTACTTC	CASSFLPRGYEQYF
TRBV28	TRBJ1-3	NA	NA	TGTGCCAGCAGTTTAAGAGGGAGGGTGACTGGAAACACCATATATTTT	CASSLRGRVTGNTIYF
TRBV27	TRBJ1-4	NA	NA	TGTGCCAGCAGTTTAGGACTGAGTGAAAAACTGTTTTTT	CASSLGLSEKLFF
TRBV7-2	TRBJ2-2	NA	TRBD2	TGTGCCAGCAGCTCACTAGCGGGCGCGAACACCGGGGAGCTGTTTTTT	CASSSLAGANTGELFF
TRBV11-2	TRBJ2-7	NA	TRBD1	TGTGCCAGCAGCTTAGAGTTGGCGGACAGGGGAAGGGAGCAGTACTTC	CASSLELADRGREQYF
TRBV7-8	TRBJ2-1	NA	TRBD2	TGTGCCAGCAGCTTAAAGGGTACTAGCGGGAGGGCCTACGCTGAGCAGTTCTTC	CASSLKGTSGRAYAEQFF
TRBV5-1	TRBJ2-6	NA	NA	TGCGCCAGCAGCTTGAGAGGGGGCTCTGGGGCCAACGTCCTGACTTTC	CASSLRGGSGANVLTF
TRBV30	TRBJ2-3	NA	TRBD2	TGTGCCTGGAGTTATCAGCGGGGGGGCCGGGATACGCAGTATTTT	CAWSYQRGGRDTQYF
TRBV7-6	TRBJ2-5	NA	TRBD2	TGTGCCAGCAAAGCGGGGGGCCGCCAAGAGACCCAGTACTTC	CASKAGGRQETQYF
TRBV2	TRBJ2-5	NA	NA	TGTGCCAGCAGTGAAAACGGAGTACAAGAGACCCAGTACTTC	CASSENGVQETQYF
TRBV6-5	TRBJ1-1	NA	TRBD1	TGTGCCAGCATCGAGGGGGCCGCGAACACTGAAGCTTTCTTT	CASIEGAANTEAFF
TRBV11-3	TRBJ1-1	once	TRBD1	TGTGCCAGCAACCAGGGGGCGCGGAACACTGAAGCTTTCTTT	CASNQGARNTEAFF
TRBV11-3	TRBJ2-1	NA	TRBD2	TGTGCCAGCAGCCCCGGGGGAGCGGGAGACAATGAGCAGTTCTTC	CASSPGGAGDNEQFF
TRBV4-2	TRBJ1-3	NA	NA	TGTGCCAGCAGCCAAGTAGGCGGGGTGAGCTCTGGAAACACCATATATTTT	CASSQVGGVSSGNTIYF
TRBV9	TRBJ1-2	NA	TRBD1	TGTGCCAGCAGCGTAGCCGGGACAGGGCTGTATGGCTACACCTTC	CASSVAGTGLYGYTF
TRBV5-1	TRBJ1-4	NA	TRBD1	TGCGCCAGCAGCCGGACAGGGGGGATGACTAATGAAAAACTGTTTTTT	CASSRTGGMTNEKLFF
TRBV7-9	TRBJ1-4	NA	TRBD1	TGTGCCAGCAGCTTAGGACAGGGGGCGCGAAATGAAAAACTGTTTTTT	CASSLGQGARNEKLFF